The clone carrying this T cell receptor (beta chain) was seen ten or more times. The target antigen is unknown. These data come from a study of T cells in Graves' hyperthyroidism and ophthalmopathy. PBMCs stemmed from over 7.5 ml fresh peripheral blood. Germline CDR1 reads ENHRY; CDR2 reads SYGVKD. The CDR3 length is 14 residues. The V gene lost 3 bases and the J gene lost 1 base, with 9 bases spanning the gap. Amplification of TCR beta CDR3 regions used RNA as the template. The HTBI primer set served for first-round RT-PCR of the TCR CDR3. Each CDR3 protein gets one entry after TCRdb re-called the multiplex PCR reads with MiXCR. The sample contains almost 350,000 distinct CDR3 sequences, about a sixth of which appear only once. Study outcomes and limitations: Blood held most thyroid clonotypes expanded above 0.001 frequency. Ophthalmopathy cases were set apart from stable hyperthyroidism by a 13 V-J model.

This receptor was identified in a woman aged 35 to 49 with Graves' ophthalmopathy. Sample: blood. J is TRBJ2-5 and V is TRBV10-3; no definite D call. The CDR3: CAISDPPGQETQYF. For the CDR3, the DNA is TGTGCCATCAGTGACCCCCCCGGCCAAGAGACCCAGTACTTC.